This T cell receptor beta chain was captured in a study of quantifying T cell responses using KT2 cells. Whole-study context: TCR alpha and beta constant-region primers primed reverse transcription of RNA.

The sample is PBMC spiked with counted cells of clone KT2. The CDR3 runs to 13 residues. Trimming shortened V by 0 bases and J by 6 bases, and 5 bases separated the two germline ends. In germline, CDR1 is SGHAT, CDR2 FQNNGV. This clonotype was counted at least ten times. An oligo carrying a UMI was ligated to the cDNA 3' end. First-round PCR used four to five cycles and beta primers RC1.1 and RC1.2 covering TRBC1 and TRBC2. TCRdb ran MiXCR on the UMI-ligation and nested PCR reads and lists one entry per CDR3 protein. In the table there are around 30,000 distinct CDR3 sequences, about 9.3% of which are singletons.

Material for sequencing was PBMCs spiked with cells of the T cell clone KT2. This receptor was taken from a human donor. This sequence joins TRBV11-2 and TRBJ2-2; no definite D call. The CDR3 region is CASSLDGPGELFF. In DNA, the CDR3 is TGTGCCAGCAGCTTAGACGGTCCCGGGGAGCTGTTTTTT.